This TCR beta chain was observed in a study of T-cell memory formation after mild COVID-19. Study-level information: TCR clusters were mostly donor specific.

5'RACE with constant-segment primers built TCRalpha and TCRbeta cDNA libraries with UMIs. TCRdb ran MiXCR on the 5' RACE reads and lists one entry per CDR3 protein. The sample carries roughly 300,000 distinct CDR3 sequences, 8% to 9% recorded once. Regarding the study as a whole: Cross-reactive memory appears to have joined, as suggested by some responding clones showing up in pre-infection memory.

The germline gives CDR1 SGHRS, CDR2 YFSETQ. The CDR3 is 13 amino acids. V lost 0 bases, J lost 2 bases, and 6 bases lay in between. This clonotype appeared many times. Its antigen remains unknown. Sequenced sample: PBMCs or a T cell subset sorted from them (not recorded which). The genes are TRBV5-1 and TRBJ2-7; D is undetermined. The origin of this receptor is a young man who had mild COVID-19 (a few samples of this study predate the infection). Cell type and time point are not known. The CDR3, as DNA: TGCGCCAGCAGCTTGGGCTCGACCTACGAGCAGTACTTC. Residues: CASSLGSTYEQYF.